This passage covers 2 T cell receptor beta chains from one sample sequenced in a study of T cell repertoires in cytomegalovirus infection. A single record per CDR3 protein comes from TCRdb applying MiXCR to the reads. Among about 130,000 distinct CDR3 sequences listed, 8% to 9% were seen once. What was sequenced was PBMCs. The receptors stem from a human donor in good health (CMV status not recorded). Some clones in this sample may be carry-over from other donors' samples.

This clonotype turned up a few times. The chain couples TRBV29-1 to TRBJ1-1, with a tentative D call TRBD1 (5 bases). V dropped 6 bases and J dropped 2 bases, with 19 bases sitting between them. CDR1 is SQVTM and CDR2 is ANQGSEA in the germline V gene. The CDR3 extends over 15 amino acids. The CDR3 DNA follows: TGCAGCGTGCTGAACACCGGGACGGCAAACACTGAAGCTTTCTTT. Translated, it gives CSVLNTGTANTEAFF.

This clonotype was seen repeatedly, ten times or more. A much larger clone is a single base away; this may be a read error. The rearrangement uses TRBV6-1 and TRBJ2-5; TRBD2 matches at 11 bases. Germline assignment: CDR1 MNHNS and CDR2 SASEGT. This CDR3 contains 15 residues. V shed 6 bases, J shed 1 base, and the junction held 4 bases outside the gene matches. The CDR3 region is CASSRSGGAQETQYF. The CDR3 nucleotides read TGTGCCAGCAGCCGTAGCGGGGGGGCCCAAGAGACCCAGTACTTC.